Presented here are 15 T cell receptor beta chains from one specimen sequenced in a study of blood T cell repertoires in COVID-19. Sequencing used immunoSEQ multiplex PCR; TCRdb keeps in-frame clones, though not all of them. This sample yields fewer than 300,000 clones, of which roughly 92% are seen a single time; over 2% belongs to the top ten. The sample taken for sequencing was peripheral blood. Receptors were obtained from a young woman with COVID-19, enrolled during active disease.

The genes are TRBV7-8 and TRBJ2-2, with 9 bases matching TRBD2. Germline trimming cut 0 bases from V and 5 bases from J; bases unmatched to any gene: 7. The germline V gene encodes CDR1 SGHVS and CDR2 FQNEAQ. CDR3 length equals 17 residues. The CDR3, as DNA: TGTGCCAGCAGCTTAGCGGGGGGGCTAGCGGGGACCGGGGAGCTGTTTTTT. Amino acids: CASSLAGGLAGTGELFF.

The genes are TRBV2 and TRBJ1-3; 7 bases are a match to TRBD1. Per the germline V gene, CDR1 is SNHLY and CDR2 is FYNNEI. After removal of 4 bases from V and 1 base from J, the junction contained 10 bases not matched to a gene. The CDR3 is made up of 17 amino acids. This CDR3 is CASSVQQGYLSGNTIYF. The CDR3 nucleotides read TGTGCCAGCAGTGTACAACAGGGGTATCTTTCTGGAAACACCATATATTTT.

This chain connects TRBV2 to TRBJ2-2; D is possibly TRBD2 (6 bases). The ends were cut back, 2 bases at V and 4 bases at J, with 14 bases in the middle. CDR1 and CDR2 from the germline V gene are SNHLY and FYNNEI. This CDR3 contains 16 residues. CDR3 bases: TGTGCCAGCAGTGAACGGGGGAGAGGAAGCACCGGGGAGCTGTTTTTT. Translation gives CASSERGRGSTGELFF. The whole variable domain, filled in from reference TRBV2 and TRBJ2-2, reads EPEVTQTPSHQVTQMGQEVILRCVPISNHLYFYWYRQILGQKVEFLVSFYNNEISEKSEIFDDQFSVERPDGSNFTLKIRSTKLEDSAMYFCASSERGRGSTGELFFGEGSRLTVL.

This chain connects TRBV9 to TRBJ2-7; D is undetermined. This CDR3 comprises 10 residues. The V and J ends lost 4 bases and 5 bases respectively, with 4 bases between them. Germline V gene sequence: CDR1 SGDLS, CDR2 YYNGEE. The CDR3 DNA follows: TGTGCCAGCAGCCCCGACGAGCAGTACTTC. Residues: CASSPDEQYF.

The genes are TRBV25-1 and TRBJ1-4; TRBD1 matches 9 bases. The V gene's germline CDR1 is MGHDK and CDR2 SYGVNS. With V trimmed by 4 bases and J by 1 base, 10 bases remained unmatched. This CDR3 has 18 amino acids. The CDR3 DNA is TGTGCCAGCAGTGGTCGGGACAGGGAGGGATTAACTAATGAAAAACTGTTTTTT. Amino acids: CASSGRDREGLTNEKLFF.

The V and J genes are TRBV16 and TRBJ1-1; possibly TRBD1 for D (6 bases). Between the trimmed V and J ends, which lost 2 bases and 2 bases, there was a span of 9 bases. Germline lookup yields CDR1 KGHSY and CDR2 FQNENV. This CDR3 has 14 residues. The chain's CDR3 is CASSQGQINTEAFF. The DNA for the CDR3 is TGTGCCAGCAGCCAAGGACAGATCAACACTGAAGCTTTCTTT.

This sequence joins TRBV6-5 and TRBJ1-1, with TRBD1 matching 7 bases. V shed 6 bases, J shed 5 bases, and the junction held 9 bases outside the gene matches. CDR3 size: 14 residues. Germline V gene lookup returns CDR1 MNHEY and CDR2 SVGAGI. CDR3 nucleotides: TGTGCCAGCAGAATCGACAGGGTCGGTACTGAAGCTTTCTTT. Protein sequence: CASRIDRVGTEAFF.

This clone was seen only a few times. The chain has TRBV11-3 and TRBJ2-2, with 8 bases identical to TRBD1. This CDR3 is built from 15 residues. V dropped 4 bases and J dropped 1; count of bases not matched to a gene: 2. The germline V gene has CDR1 SGHNT and CDR2 YENEEA. CDR3 protein: CASSSGTGNTGELFF. DNA of the CDR3: TGTGCCAGCAGCTCCGGGACAGGGAACACCGGGGAGCTGTTTTTT.

This sequence joins TRBV15 and TRBJ1-1, with 8 nucleotides matching TRBD1. V shed 0 bases, J shed 7 bases, and the junction held 7 bases outside the gene matches. This CDR3 region has 15 residues. The V gene's germline CDR1 is LNHNV and CDR2 YYDKDF (reference sequence). In nucleotides, the CDR3 is TGTGCCACCAGCAGAGATGTCCAGGGGGCGGATGAAGCTTTCTTT. It translates to CATSRDVQGADEAFF.

The genes are TRBV27 and TRBJ2-7; TRBD1 matches 9 bases. The CDR3 length is 12 residues. The germline CDR1 and CDR2 sequences are MNHEY and SMNVEV (reference sequence). V lost 8 bases, J lost 6 bases, and 5 bases stayed unmatched. Written as DNA, the CDR3 is TGTGCCAGCTCGGACAGGGGAAGCGAGCAGTACTTC. Translating it yields CASSDRGSEQYF.

The V and J genes are TRBV10-2 and TRBJ1-2; 8 bases are shared with TRBD1. The germline CDR1 and CDR2 sequences are WSHSY and SAAADI. Germline trimming cut 2 bases from V and 2 bases from J; bases unmatched to any gene: 4. There are 15 residues in the CDR3. The CDR3 protein is CASSETRQGNYGYTF. CDR3 bases: TGCGCCAGCAGTGAGACCCGACAGGGGAACTATGGCTACACCTTC.

This chain uses TRBV5-1 with TRBJ1-6; 8 nucleotides match TRBD1. Looked up from germline, CDR1 is SGHRS and CDR2 is YFSETQ. CDR3 size: 17 residues. V lost 0 bases to trimming and J lost 7 bases; unmatched junction nucleotides: 9. The CDR3 DNA sequence: TGCGCCAGCAGCTTGGAAGCCCCAGGGGGCCCGAATTCACCCCTCCACTTT. Translated, it gives CASSLEAPGGPNSPLHF.

This clone is a singleton in its sample. This chain's CDR3 is CASSEGGTARYGYTF. CDR3 coding DNA: TGTGCCAGCAGTGAAGGAGGGACAGCTAGGTATGGCTACACCTTC. This chain links TRBV6-1 with TRBJ1-2, with 7 bases aligning to TRBD1. This CDR3 comprises 15 residues. Germline V CDR1 and CDR2: MNHNS, SASEGT. The junction had 7 bases not matched to a gene; V was cut back by 1 base and J by 5 bases.

This chain uses TRBV18 with TRBJ1-5; 8 bases are shared with TRBD1. Germline CDR1 reads KGHSH; CDR2 reads LQKENI. With 5 bases clipped from V and 6 bases from J, the junction kept 9 bases outside the gene matches. The CDR3 contains 15 residues. CDR3 DNA: TGTGCCAGCTCATCACAGGGGGTGGGGGTTCAGCCCCAGCATTTT. Translating it yields CASSSQGVGVQPQHF.

This clone was seen once. The rearrangement joins TRBV30 to TRBJ2-1; possibly TRBD2 for D (6 bases). Germline CDR1 GTSNPN, CDR2 SVGIG (reference sequence). The V end lost 2 bases, the J end lost 6 bases, and 11 bases lay between the germline ends. This CDR3 region has 13 residues. DNA of the CDR3: TGTGCCTGGAGTCCCCGACTAGGCAATGAGCAGTTCTTC. The encoded protein is CAWSPRLGNEQFF. The full variable domain, rest sourced from reference TRBV30 and TRBJ2-1, is SQTIHQWPATLVQPVGSPLSLECTVEGTSNPNLYWYRQAAGRGLQLLFYSVGIGQISSEVPQNLSASRPQDRQFILSSKKLLLSDSGFYLCAWSPRLGNEQFFGPGTRLTVL.